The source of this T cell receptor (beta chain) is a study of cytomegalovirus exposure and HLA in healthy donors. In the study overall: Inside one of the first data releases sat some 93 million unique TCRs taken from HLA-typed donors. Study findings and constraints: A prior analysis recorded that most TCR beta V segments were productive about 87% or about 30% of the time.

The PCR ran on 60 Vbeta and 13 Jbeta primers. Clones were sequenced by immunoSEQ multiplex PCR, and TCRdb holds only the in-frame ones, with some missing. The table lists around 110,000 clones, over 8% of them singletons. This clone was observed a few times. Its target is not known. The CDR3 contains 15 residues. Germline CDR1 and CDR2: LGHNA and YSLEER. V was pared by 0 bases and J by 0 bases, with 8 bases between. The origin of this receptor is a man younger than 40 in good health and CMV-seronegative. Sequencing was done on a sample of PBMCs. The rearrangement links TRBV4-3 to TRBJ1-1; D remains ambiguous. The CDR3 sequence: CASSQERDLNTEAFF. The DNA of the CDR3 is TGCGCCAGCAGCCAAGAGCGGGATTTGAACACTGAAGCTTTCTTT.